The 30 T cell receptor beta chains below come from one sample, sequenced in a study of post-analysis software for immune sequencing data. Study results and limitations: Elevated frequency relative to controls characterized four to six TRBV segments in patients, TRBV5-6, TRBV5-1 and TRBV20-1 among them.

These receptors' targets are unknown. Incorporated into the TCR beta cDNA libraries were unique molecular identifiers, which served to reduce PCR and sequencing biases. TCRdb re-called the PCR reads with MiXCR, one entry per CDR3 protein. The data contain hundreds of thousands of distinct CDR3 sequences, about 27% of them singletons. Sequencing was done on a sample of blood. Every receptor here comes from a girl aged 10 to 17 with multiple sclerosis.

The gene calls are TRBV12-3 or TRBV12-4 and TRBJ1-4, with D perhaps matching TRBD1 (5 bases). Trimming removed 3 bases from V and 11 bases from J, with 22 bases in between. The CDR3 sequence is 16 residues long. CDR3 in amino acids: CASSFVVGADQGKLFF. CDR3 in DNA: TGTGCCAGCAGTTTCGTCGTAGGGGCCGACCAAGGGAAACTGTTTTTT.

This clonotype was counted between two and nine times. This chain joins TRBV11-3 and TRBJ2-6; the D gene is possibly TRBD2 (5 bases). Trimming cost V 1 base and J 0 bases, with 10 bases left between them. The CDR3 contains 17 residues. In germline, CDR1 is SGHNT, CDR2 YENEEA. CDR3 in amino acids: CASSLGAAYSGANVLTF. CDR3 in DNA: TGTGCCAGCAGCTTAGGAGCGGCGTACTCTGGGGCCAACGTCCTGACTTTC.

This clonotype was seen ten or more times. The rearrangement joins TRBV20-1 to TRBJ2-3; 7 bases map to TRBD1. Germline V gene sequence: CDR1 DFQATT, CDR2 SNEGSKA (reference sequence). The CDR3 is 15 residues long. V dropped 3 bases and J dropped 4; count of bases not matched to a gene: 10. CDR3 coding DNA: TGCAGTGCTAGCGCTGGGACAGCCCTTTCAGATACGCAGTATTTT. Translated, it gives CSASAGTALSDTQYF.

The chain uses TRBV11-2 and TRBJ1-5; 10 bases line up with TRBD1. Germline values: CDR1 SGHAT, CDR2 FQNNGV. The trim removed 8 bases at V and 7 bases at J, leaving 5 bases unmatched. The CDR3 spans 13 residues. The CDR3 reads CASGGTGDQPQHF. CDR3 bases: TGTGCCAGCGGGGGGACAGGGGACCAGCCCCAGCATTTT. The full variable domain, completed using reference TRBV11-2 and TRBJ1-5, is EAGVAQSPRYKIIEKRQSVAFWCNPISGHATLYWYQQILGQGPKLLIQFQNNGVVDDSQLPKDRFSAERLKGVDSTLKIQPAKLEDSAVYLCASGGTGDQPQHFGDGTRLSIL.

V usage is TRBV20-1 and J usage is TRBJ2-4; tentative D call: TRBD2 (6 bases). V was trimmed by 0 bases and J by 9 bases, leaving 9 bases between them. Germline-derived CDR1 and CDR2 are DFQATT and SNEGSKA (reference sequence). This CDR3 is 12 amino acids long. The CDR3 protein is CSARDREVIQYF. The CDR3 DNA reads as TGCAGTGCTAGAGACAGGGAGGTCATTCAGTACTTC.

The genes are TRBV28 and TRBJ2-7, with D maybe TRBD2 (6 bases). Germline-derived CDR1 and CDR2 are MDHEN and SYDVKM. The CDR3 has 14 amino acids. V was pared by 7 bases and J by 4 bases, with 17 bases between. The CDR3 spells CASTSRLVWYEQYF. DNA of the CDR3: TGTGCCAGCACCTCGAGACTAGTCTGGTACGAGCAGTACTTC. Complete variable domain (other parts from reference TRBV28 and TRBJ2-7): DVKVTQSSRYLVKRTGEKVFLECVQDMDHENMFWYRQDPGLGLRLIYFSYDVKMKEKGDIPEGYSVSREKKERFSLILESASTNQTSMYLCASTSRLVWYEQYFGPGTRLTVT.

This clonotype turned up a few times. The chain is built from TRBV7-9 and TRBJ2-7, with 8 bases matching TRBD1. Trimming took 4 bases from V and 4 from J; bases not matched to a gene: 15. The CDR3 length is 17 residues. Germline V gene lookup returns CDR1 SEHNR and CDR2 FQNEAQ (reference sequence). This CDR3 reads CASSSEGPAQGVYEQYF. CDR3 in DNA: TGTGCCAGCAGCTCCGAGGGTCCAGCACAGGGGGTATACGAGCAGTACTTC.

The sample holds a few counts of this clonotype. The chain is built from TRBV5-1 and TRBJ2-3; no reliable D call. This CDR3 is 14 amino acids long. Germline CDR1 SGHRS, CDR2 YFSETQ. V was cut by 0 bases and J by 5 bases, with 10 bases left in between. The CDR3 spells CASSLGDSGDTQYF. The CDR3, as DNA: TGCGCCAGCAGCTTGGGGGATAGTGGAGATACGCAGTATTTT.

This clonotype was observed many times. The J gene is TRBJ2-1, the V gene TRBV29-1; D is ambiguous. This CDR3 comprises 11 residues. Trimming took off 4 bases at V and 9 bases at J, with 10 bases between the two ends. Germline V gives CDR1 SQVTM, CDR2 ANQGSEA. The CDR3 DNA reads TGCAGCGTTGGTCGCGACGCTGAGCAGTTCTTC. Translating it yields CSVGRDAEQFF.

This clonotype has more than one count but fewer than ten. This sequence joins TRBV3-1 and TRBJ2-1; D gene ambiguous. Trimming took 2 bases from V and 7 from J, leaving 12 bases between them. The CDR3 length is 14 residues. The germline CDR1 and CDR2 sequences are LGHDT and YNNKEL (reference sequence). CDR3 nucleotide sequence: TGTGCCAGCAGCCAAAACAGCCCGCGTAATGAGCAGTTCTTC. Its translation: CASSQNSPRNEQFF.

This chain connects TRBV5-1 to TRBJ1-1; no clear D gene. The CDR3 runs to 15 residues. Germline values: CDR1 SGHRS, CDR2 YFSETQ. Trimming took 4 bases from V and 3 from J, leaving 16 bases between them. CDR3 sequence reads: CASSTLGLLDTEAFF. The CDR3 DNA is TGCGCCAGCAGCACTCTGGGCCTCCTGGACACTGAAGCTTTCTTT.

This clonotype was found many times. This chain's CDR3 is CASSLGGYSGANVLTF. The CDR3 bases are TGTGCCAGCAGCTTAGGAGGTTACTCTGGGGCCAACGTCCTGACTTTC. The V call is TRBV7-8, the J call TRBJ2-6; D is undetermined. Germline V lookup: CDR1 SGHVS, CDR2 FQNEAQ. The V end was cut by 1 base, the J end by 0 bases, with 7 bases between. The CDR3 length is 16 residues.

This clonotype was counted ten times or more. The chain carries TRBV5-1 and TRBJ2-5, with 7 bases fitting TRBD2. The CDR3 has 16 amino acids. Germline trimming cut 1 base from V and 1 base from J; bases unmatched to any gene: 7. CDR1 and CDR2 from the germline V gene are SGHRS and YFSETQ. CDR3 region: CASSLLAGTTQETQYF. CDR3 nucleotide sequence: TGCGCCAGCAGCTTGTTGGCCGGGACTACCCAAGAGACCCAGTACTTC. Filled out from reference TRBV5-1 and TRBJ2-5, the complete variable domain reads KAGVTQTPRYLIKTRGQQVTLSCSPISGHRSVSWYQQTPGQGLQFLFEYFSETQRNKGNFPGRFSGRQFSNSRSEMNVSTLELGDSALYLCASSLLAGTTQETQYFGPGTRLLVL.

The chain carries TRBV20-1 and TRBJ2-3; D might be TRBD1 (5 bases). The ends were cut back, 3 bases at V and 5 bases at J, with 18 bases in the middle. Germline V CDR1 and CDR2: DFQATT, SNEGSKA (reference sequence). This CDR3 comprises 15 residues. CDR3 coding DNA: TGCAGTGCTAGGCCCTTGCTAGGGGATCAAGATACGCAGTATTTT. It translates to CSARPLLGDQDTQYF.

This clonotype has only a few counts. This CDR3 reads CATRREEGTGANVLTF. Here the CDR3 DNA reads TGTGCCACTCGTCGCGAAGAAGGCACTGGGGCCAACGTCCTGACTTTC. The rearrangement joins TRBV7-9 to TRBJ2-6, with D unclear. V lost 10 bases and J lost 2, with 18 bases in between. CDR1 and CDR2 (germline): SEHNR, FQNEAQ (reference sequence). This CDR3 is 16 amino acids long.

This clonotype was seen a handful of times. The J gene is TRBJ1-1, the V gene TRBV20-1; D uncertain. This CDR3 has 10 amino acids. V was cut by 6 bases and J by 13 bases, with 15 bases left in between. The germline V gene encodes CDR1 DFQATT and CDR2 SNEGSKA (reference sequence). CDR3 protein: CSARGSRGFF. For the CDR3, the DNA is TGCAGTGCCCGGGGATCCCGGGGTTTCTTT.

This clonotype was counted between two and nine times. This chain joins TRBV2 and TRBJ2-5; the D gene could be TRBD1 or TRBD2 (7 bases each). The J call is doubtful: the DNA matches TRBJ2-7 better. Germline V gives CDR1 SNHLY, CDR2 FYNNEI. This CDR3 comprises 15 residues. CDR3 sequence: CASTGEGTESYEQYF. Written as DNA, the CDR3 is TGTGCCAGCACTGGGGAGGGGACAGAATCCTACGAGCAGTACTTC.

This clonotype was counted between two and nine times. The CDR3 nucleotides read TGTGCCATCAGTAGGACAGGCGGACTCGACGAATGGCAGTATTTT. It specifies CAISRTGGLDEWQYF. This sequence joins TRBV10-3 and TRBJ2-3; 7 bases fit TRBD1. J gave up 11 bases and V 5 bases, and 16 bases lay outside the gene matches. Germline loops: CDR1 ENHRY, CDR2 SYGVKD. CDR3 length: 15 amino acids.

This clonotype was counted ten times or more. CDR3 bases: TGTGCCAGCAGCTGGGACAGCCTCGGAGAGACCCAGTACTTC. As protein: CASSWDSLGETQYF. This rearrangement joins TRBV7-9 to TRBJ2-5, with 7 bases lining up with TRBD1. There are 14 residues in the CDR3. The junction had 6 bases not matched to a gene; V was cut back by 4 bases and J by 4 bases. Per the germline V gene, CDR1 is SEHNR and CDR2 is FQNEAQ (reference sequence).

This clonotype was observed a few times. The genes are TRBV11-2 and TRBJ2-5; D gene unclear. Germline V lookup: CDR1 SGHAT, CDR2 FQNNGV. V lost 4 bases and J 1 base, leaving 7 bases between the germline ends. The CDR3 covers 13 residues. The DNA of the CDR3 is TGTGCCAGCAGCTCTTGGGGCCAAGAGACCCAGTACTTC. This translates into CASSSWGQETQYF.

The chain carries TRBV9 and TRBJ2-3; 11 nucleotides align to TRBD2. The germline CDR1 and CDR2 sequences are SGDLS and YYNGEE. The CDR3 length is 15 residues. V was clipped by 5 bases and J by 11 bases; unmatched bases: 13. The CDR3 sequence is CASSGTSGEGNEQYF. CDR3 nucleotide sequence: TGTGCCAGCAGTGGGACTAGCGGAGAGGGCAATGAGCAGTATTTT. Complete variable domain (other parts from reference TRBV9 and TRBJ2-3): DSGVTQTPKHLITATGQRVTLRCSPRSGDLSVYWYQQSLDQGLQFLIQYYNGEERAKGNILERFSAQQFPDLHSELNLSSLELGDSALYFCASSGTSGEGNEQYFGPGTRLTVL.

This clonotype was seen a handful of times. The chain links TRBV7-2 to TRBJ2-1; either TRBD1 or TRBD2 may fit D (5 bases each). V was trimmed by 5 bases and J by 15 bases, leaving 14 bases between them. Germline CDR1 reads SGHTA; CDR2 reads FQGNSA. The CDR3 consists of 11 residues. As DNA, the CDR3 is TGTGCCAGCAGCCCCGGGGCCATCCGGTTCTTC. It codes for CASSPGAIRFF.

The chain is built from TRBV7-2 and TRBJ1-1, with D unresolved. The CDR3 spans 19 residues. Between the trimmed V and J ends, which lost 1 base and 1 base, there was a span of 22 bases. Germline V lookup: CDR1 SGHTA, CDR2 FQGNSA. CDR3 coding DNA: TGTGCCAGCAGCTTAGTCCTGCCCGGACGTGGTGCGCCGAACACTGAAGCTTTCTTT. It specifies CASSLVLPGRGAPNTEAFF.

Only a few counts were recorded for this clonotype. CDR3: CATTGTSGTGEQYF. DNA for the CDR3: TGTGCCACCACCGGGACTAGCGGGACCGGCGAGCAGTACTTC. The rearrangement joins TRBV6-6 to TRBJ2-7; 13 bases line up with TRBD2. Germline CDR1 is MNHNY and CDR2 is SVGAGI (reference sequence). Trimming at V came to 10 bases and at J to 6 bases, leaving 9 bases not matched to a gene. CDR3 size: 14 residues.

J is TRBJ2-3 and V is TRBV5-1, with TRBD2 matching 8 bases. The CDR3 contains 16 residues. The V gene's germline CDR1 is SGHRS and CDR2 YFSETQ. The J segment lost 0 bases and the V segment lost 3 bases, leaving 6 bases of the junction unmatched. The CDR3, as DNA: TGCGCCAGCAGCTCACTAGCGGCCCTAAGCACAGATACGCAGTATTTT. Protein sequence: CASSSLAALSTDTQYF.

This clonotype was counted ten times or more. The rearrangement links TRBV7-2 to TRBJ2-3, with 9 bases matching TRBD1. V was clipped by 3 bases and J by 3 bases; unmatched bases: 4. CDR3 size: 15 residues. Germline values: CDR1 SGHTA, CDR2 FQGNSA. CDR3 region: CASSLVGQGTDTQYF. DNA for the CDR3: TGTGCCAGCAGCTTGGTCGGACAGGGGACAGATACGCAGTATTTT.

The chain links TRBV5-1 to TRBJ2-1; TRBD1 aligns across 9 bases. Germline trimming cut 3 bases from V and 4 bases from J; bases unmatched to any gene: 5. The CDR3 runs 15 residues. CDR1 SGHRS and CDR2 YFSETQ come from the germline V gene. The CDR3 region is CASSSSGTGYNEQFF. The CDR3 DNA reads TGCGCCAGCAGCTCATCCGGGACAGGGTACAATGAGCAGTTCTTC.

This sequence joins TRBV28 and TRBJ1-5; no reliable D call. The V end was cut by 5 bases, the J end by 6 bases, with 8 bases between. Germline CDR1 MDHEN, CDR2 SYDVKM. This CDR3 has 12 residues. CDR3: CASSVAGQPQHF. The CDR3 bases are TGTGCCAGCAGTGTCGCAGGTCAGCCCCAGCATTTT.

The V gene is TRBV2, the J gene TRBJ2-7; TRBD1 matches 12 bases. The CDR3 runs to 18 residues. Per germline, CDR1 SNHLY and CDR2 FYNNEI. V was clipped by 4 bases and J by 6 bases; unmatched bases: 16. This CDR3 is CASSAGRIRDRGLCEQYF. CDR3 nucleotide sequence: TGTGCCAGCAGTGCAGGGAGGATCCGGGACAGGGGGCTCTGCGAGCAGTACTTC.

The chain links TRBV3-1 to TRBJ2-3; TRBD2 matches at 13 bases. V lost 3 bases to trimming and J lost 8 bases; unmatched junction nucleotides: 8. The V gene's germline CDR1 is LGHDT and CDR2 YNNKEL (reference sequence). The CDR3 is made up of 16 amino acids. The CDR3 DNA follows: TGTGCCAGCAGCCACTGGACTAGCGGGAGTGGAGTTACGCAGTATTTT. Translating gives CASSHWTSGSGVTQYF.